This T cell receptor beta chain was sequenced for a study of T cell responses to AZD1222 COVID-19 vaccine. Overall study results and limits: Unmutated variant regions are reportedly the target of nearly half of TCRs that are spike-specific. Mostly white British, mostly female donors; authors suggested clonal diversity may be underestimated. The CD4 TCRs associated with vaccination extended across spike and predominated at 160-218 and 743-854.

V was clipped by 4 bases and J by 5 bases; unmatched bases: 5. The germline gives CDR1 MDHEN, CDR2 SYDVKM. The CDR3 loop spans 15 amino acids. This clone was counted a few times. Antigen: not known. Profiling relied on immunoSEQ multiplex PCR, and the TCRdb table lists in-frame clones only, not all of them. The table includes some 170,000 clones, roughly nine tenths detected once. The sample was peripheral blood, taken on day 0 of AZD1222 vaccination. The clonotype originates from an adult in good health. The rearrangement links TRBV28 to TRBJ2-2; 9 bases line up with TRBD1. The DNA of the CDR3 is TGTGCCAGCAGTTACCTTGGACAGGGGACCGGGGAGCTGTTTTTT. It is translated as CASSYLGQGTGELFF.